Reported below is one T cell receptor (beta chain). Germline V lookup: CDR1 SNHLY, CDR2 FYNNEI. The CDR3 runs 15 residues. After removal of 4 bases from V and 5 bases from J, the junction contained 4 bases not matched to a gene. This specimen belongs to a study of glioma-infiltrating T cells after dendritic cell vaccination. Across the study: Patients received three intradermal dendritic cell vaccine injections at biweekly intervals.

Time point given: after dendritic cell vaccination, including at tumor progression/relapse. Clones were read by immunoSEQ multiplex PCR, and TCRdb kept only the in-frame ones, dropping some. Of 85,000 to 100,000 clones in the sample, 75% to 85% are singletons; the top ten hold roughly 2.1%. This chain uses TRBV2 with TRBJ2-2, with TRBD1 matching 10 bases. The receptor was derived from a human donor with glioblastoma. Source: blood, taken after dendritic cell vaccination. The CDR3 here is CASSARTGGTGELFF. DNA of the CDR3: TGTGCCAGCAGTGCCCGGACAGGGGGTACCGGGGAGCTGTTTTTT.